One and the same sample provided the 5 T cell receptor beta chains below, sequenced in a study of blood T cell repertoires in COVID-19. Clones were sequenced by immunoSEQ multiplex PCR, and TCRdb holds only the in-frame ones, with some missing. The repertoire includes under 450,000 clones, just over 90% of them detected once, and roughly 0.9% sits in the top ten. The sample consisted of PBMCs or T cells enriched from blood (not recorded which). All receptors come from a woman between 40 and 50 years old who had been exposed to COVID-19.

The V and J genes are TRBV5-1 and TRBJ2-5; 9 positions agree with TRBD2. V was pared by 2 bases and J by 2 bases, with 4 bases of the junction left unmatched. Looked up from germline, CDR1 is SGHRS and CDR2 is YFSETQ. The CDR3 sequence is 15 residues long. The CDR3 nucleotides read TGCGCCAGCAGCTTTGGCGGGGGGGCACAAGAGACCCAGTACTTC. As protein: CASSFGGGAQETQYF.

The chain links TRBV25-1 to TRBJ1-1; D is perhaps TRBD1 (5 bases). Germline assignment: CDR1 MGHDK and CDR2 SYGVNS. V gave up 0 bases and J gave up 5 bases, with 13 bases separating them. The CDR3 totals 15 residues. The CDR3 DNA reads as TGTGCCAGCAGTGAATATACAGCAGGGAGGACTGAAGCTTTCTTT. Its translation: CASSEYTAGRTEAFF. Drawing the rest from reference TRBV25-1 and TRBJ1-1, the complete variable domain is EADIYQTPRYLVIGTGKKITLECSQTMGHDKMYWYQQDPGMELHLIHYSYGVNSTEKGDLSSESTVSRIRTEHFPLTLESARPSHTSQYLCASSEYTAGRTEAFFGQGTRLTVV.

This chain links TRBV3-1 (or the pseudogene TRBV3-2) with TRBJ2-3; 10 bases are shared with TRBD2. CDR3 length equals 18 residues. The V segment lost 4 bases and the J segment 6 bases; nucleotides outside the gene matches: 16. Germline CDR1 LGHDT, CDR2 YNNKEL (reference sequence). CDR3 DNA sequence: TGTGCCAGCAGCCGATCAAGGGCTAGCGGGGGACAGTGGGATACGCAGTATTTT. Translating it yields CASSRSRASGGQWDTQYF.

The chain couples TRBV19 to TRBJ1-1; no firm D call. The CDR3 has 14 residues. In germline, CDR1 is LNHDA, CDR2 SQIVND (reference sequence). Trimming took off 7 bases at V and 2 bases at J, with 14 bases between the two ends. CDR3: CASKGGDPNTEAFF. CDR3 nucleotides: TGTGCCAGTAAAGGCGGCGACCCCAACACTGAAGCTTTCTTT. Using reference TRBV19 and TRBJ1-1 for the parts outside the CDR3, the full variable domain is DGGITQSPKYLFRKEGQNVTLSCEQNLNHDAMYWYRQDPGQGLRLIYYSQIVNDFQKGDIAEGYSVSREKKESFPLTVTSAQKNPTAFYLCASKGGDPNTEAFFGQGTRLTVV.

The chain uses TRBV5-1 and TRBJ1-2; 7 nucleotides line up with TRBD1. The CDR3 spans 15 residues. Germline lookup yields CDR1 SGHRS and CDR2 YFSETQ. J lost 8 bases, V lost 0 bases, and 10 bases had no gene match. The CDR3 sequence is CASSLVVRGEDGYTF. CDR3 coding DNA: TGCGCCAGCAGCTTGGTCGTCAGGGGGGAAGACGGCTACACCTTC.